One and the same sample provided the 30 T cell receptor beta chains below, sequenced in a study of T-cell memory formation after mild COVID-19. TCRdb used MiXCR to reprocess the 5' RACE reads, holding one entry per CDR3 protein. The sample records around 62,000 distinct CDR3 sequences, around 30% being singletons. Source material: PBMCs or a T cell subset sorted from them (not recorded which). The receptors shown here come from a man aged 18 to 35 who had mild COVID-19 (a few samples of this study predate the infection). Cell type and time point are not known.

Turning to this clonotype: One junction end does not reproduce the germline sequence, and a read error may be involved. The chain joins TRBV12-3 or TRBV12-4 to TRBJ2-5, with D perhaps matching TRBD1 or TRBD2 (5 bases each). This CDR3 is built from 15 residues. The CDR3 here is CASRPSFGEGETKYF. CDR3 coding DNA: TGTGCCAGCAGACCTAGCTTCGGGGAAGGGGAGACCAAGTACTTC.

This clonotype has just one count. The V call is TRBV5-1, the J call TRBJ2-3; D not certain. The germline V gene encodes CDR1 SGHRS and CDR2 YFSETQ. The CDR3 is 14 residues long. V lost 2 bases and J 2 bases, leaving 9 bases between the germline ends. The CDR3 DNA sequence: TGCGCCAGCAGCTTTAGTCGGGTCACAGATACGCAGTATTTT. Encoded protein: CASSFSRVTDTQYF.

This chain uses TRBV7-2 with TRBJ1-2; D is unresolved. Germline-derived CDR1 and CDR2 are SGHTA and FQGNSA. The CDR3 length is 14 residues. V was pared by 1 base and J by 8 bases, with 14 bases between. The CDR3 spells CASSLVTGNYGYTF. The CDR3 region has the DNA TGTGCCAGCAGCTTAGTAACTGGGAATTACGGCTACACCTTC.

The CDR3 DNA sequence: TGTGCCAGCAGCCCAAACACCAGGGTCTCCTACGAGCAGTACGTC. Translated, it gives CASSPNTRVSYEQYV. The chain has TRBV7-2 and TRBJ2-7, with D maybe TRBD1 (5 bases). Trimming left V 5 bases short and J 0 bases short, with 14 bases between. The germline CDR1 and CDR2 sequences are SGHTA and FQGNSA. The CDR3 loop spans 15 amino acids.

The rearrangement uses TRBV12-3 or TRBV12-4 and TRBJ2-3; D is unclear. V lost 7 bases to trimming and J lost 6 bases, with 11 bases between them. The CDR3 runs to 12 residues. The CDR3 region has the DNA TGTGCCAGCACAGCCCGACGGGATACGCAGTATTTT. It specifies CASTARRDTQYF.

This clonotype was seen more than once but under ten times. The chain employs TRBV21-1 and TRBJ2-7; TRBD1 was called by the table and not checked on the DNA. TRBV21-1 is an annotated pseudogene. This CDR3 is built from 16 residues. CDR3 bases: TGTGCCAGCAGCAAAGATCGGGAACGGATGACCTACGAGCAGTACGTC. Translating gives CASSKDRERMTYEQYV.

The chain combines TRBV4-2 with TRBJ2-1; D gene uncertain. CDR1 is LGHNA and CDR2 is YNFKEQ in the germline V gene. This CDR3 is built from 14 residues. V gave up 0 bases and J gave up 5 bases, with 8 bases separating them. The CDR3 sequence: CASSQEALDNEQFF. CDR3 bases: TGTGCCAGCAGCCAAGAGGCCCTGGACAATGAGCAGTTCTTC.

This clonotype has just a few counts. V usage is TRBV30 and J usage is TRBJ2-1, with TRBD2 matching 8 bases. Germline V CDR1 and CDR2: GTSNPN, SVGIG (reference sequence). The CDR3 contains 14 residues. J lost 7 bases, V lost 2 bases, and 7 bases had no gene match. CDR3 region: CAWSLGGGYNEQFF. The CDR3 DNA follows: TGTGCCTGGAGTCTTGGCGGGGGGTATAATGAGCAGTTCTTC.

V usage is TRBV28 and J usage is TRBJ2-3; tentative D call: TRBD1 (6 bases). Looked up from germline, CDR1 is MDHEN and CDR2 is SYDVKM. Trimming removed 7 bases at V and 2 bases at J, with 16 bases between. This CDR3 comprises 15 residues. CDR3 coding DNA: TGTGCCAGCAACAAGGGGGACGGACCCACAGATACGCAGTATTTT. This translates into CASNKGDGPTDTQYF. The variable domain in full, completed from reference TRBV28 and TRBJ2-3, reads DVKVTQSSRYLVKRTGEKVFLECVQDMDHENMFWYRQDPGLGLRLIYFSYDVKMKEKGDIPEGYSVSREKKERFSLILESASTNQTSMYLCASNKGDGPTDTQYFGPGTRLTVL.

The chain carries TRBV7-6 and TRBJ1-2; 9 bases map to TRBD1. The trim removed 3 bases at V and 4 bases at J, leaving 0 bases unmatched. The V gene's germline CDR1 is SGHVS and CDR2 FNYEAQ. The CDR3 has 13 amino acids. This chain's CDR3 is CASSLGQGYGYTF. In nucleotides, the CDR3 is TGTGCCAGCAGCTTGGGACAGGGCTATGGCTACACCTTC.

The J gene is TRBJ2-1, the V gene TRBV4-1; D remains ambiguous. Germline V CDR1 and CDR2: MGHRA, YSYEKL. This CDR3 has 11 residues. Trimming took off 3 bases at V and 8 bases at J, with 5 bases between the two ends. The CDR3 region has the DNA TGCGCCAGCAGCCATATCCATGAGCAGTTCTTC. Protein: CASSHIHEQFF.

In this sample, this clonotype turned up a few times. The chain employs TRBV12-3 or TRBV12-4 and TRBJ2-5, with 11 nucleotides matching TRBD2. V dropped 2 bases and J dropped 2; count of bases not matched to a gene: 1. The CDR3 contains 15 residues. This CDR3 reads CASSLIAGGQETQYF. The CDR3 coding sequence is TGTGCCAGCAGTTTAATAGCGGGGGGGCAAGAGACCCAGTACTTC.

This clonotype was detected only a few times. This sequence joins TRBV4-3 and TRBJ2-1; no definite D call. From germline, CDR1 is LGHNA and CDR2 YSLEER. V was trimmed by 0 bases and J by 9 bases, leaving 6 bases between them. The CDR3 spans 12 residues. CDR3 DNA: TGCGCCAGCAGCCAAGATGGTGGTGAGCAGTTCTTC. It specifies CASSQDGGEQFF.

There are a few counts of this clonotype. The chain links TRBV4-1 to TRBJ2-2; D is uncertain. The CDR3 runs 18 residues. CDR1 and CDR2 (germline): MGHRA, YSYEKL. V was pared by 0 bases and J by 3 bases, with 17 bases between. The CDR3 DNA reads TGCGCCAGCAGCCAAGATTCTTTAGGGAACGAGGACACCGGGGAGCTGTTTTTT. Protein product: CASSQDSLGNEDTGELFF.

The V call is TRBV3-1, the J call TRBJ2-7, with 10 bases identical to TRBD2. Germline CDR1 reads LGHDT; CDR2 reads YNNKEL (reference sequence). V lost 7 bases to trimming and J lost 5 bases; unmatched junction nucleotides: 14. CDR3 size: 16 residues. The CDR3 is CASNPSYSGGPHEQYF. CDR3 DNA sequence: TGTGCCAGCAACCCGTCGTATAGCGGGGGGCCGCACGAGCAGTACTTC.

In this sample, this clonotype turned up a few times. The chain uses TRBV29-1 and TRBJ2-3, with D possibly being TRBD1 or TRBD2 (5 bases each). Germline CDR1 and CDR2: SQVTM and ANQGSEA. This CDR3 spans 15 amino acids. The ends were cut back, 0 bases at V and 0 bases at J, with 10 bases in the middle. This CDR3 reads CSVEEGVTSTDTQYF. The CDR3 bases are TGCAGCGTTGAAGAGGGGGTTACTAGCACAGATACGCAGTATTTT.

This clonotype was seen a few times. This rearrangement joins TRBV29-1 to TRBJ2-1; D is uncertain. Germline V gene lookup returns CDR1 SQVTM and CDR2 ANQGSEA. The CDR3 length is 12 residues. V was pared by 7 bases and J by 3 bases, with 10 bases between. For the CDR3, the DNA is TGCAGCGGGCGAGGCATCTACAATGAGCAGTTCTTC. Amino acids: CSGRGIYNEQFF.

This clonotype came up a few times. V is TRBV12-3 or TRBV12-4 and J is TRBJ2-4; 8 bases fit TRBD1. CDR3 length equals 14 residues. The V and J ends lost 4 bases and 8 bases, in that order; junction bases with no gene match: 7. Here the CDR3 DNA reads TGTGCCAGCAGTTACGGACAGGGTGGGGACATTCAGTACTTC. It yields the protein CASSYGQGGDIQYF.

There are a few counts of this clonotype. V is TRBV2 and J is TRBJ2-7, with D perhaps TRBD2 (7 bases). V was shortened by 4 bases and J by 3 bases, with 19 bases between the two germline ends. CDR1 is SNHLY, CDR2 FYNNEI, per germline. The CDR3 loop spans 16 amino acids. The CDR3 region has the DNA TGTGCCAGCAGTGTAGGTTGGGGGGGCCCCCTCTACGAGCAGTACGTC. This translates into CASSVGWGGPLYEQYV.

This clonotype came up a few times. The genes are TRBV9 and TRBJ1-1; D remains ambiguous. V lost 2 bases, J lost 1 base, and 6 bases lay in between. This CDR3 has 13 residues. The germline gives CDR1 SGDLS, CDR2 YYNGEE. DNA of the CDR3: TGTGCCAGCAGCGTCTGGACGAACACTGAAGCTTTCTTT. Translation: CASSVWTNTEAFF.

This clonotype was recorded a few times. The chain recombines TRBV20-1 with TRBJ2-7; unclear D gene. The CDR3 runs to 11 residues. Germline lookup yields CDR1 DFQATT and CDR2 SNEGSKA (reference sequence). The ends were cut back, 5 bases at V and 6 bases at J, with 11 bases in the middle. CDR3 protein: CSAPLGSEQYF. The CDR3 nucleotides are TGCAGTGCTCCGTTGGGGTCCGAGCAGTACTTC.

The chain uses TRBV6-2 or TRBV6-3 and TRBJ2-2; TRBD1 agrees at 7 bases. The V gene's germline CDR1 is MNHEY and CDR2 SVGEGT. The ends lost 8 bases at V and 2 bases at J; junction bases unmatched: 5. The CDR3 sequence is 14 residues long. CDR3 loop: CASPDRENTGELFF. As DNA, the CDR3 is TGTGCCAGCCCAGACAGGGAAAACACCGGGGAGCTGTTTTTT.

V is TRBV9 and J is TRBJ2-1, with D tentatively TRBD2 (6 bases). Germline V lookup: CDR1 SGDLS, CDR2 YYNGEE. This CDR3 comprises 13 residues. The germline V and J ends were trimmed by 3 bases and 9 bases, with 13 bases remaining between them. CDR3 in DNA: TGTGCCAGCAGCGGTTCGTGGGGAGGTGAGCAGTTCTTC. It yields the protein CASSGSWGGEQFF.

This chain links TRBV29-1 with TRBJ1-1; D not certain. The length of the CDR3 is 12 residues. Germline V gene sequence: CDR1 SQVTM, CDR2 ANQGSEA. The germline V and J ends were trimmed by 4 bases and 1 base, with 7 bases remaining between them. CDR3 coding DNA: TGCAGCGTTGTGGAGGGGAACACTGAAGCTTTCTTT. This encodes CSVVEGNTEAFF.

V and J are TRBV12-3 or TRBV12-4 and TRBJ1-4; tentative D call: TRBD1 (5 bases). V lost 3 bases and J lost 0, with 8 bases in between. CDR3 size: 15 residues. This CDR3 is CASSFRGSTNEKLFF. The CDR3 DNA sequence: TGTGCCAGCAGTTTTAGGGGTTCAACTAATGAAAAACTGTTTTTT.

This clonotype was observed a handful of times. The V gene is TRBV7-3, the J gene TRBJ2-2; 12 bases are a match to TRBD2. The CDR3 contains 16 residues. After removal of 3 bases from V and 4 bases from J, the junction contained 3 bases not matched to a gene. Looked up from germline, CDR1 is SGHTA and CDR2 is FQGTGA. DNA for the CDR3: TGTGCCAGCAGCTTCCCGACTAGCGGGGGCACCGGGGAGCTGTTTTTT. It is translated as CASSFPTSGGTGELFF.

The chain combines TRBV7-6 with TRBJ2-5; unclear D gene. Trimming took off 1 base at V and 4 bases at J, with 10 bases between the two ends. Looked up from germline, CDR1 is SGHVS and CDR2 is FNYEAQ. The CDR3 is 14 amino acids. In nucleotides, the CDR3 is TGTGCCAGCAGCTTAGAGGTAGATGGAGAGACCCAGTACTTC. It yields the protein CASSLEVDGETQYF.

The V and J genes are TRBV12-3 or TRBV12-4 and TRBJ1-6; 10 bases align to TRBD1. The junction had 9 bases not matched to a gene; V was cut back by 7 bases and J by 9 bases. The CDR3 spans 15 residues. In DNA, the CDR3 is TGTGCCAGCACTCCCCGGGACAGGGGTTTTTCACCCCTCCACTTT. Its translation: CASTPRDRGFSPLHF.

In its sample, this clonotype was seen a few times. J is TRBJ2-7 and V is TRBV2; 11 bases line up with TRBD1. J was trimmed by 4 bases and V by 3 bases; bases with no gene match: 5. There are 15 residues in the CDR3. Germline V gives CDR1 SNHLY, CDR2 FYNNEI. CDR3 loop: CASSDPRDRGYEQYF. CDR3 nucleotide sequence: TGTGCCAGCAGTGACCCCCGGGACAGGGGGTACGAGCAGTACTTC.

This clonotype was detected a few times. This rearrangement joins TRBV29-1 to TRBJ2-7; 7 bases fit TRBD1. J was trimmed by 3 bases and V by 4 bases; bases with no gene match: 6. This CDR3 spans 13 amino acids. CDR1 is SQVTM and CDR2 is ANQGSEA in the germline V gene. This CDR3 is CSVVLSGGYEQYF. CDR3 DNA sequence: TGCAGCGTTGTGTTGTCAGGGGGCTACGAGCAGTACTTC.